These T cell receptor beta chains were read from a single sample in a study of T cells in Graves' hyperthyroidism and ophthalmopathy. MiXCR was run by TCRdb on the multiplex PCR reads, yielding one entry per CDR3 protein. The sample gives about 380,000 distinct CDR3 sequences, roughly 14% of which show up once; less than 25% is in the top ten. Specimen: blood. The receptor set was obtained from a man aged 25-45 years with Graves' hyperthyroidism that later progressed to Graves' ophthalmopathy. Each CDR3 is given with its conserved first and last residue. The order of the fields is V gene, J gene, D gene, clone size, CDR3 DNA, CDR3 protein. D genes are given only for firm matches. The size field is filled for only some rows; it gives once, few, many or a size class.

V gene: TRBV19; J gene: TRBJ1-1; D gene: -; clone size: many; CDR3 DNA: TGTGCCAGTAGTCCCTGGATGTGGACTGAAGCTTTCTTT; CDR3 protein: CASSPWMWTEAFF
V gene: TRBV2; J gene: TRBJ2-5; D gene: -; clone size: many; CDR3 DNA: TGTGCCAGCAGCAGGGGTGGGGAGACCCAGTACTTC; CDR3 protein: CASSRGGETQYF
V gene: TRBV7-7; J gene: TRBJ2-7; D gene: -; clone size: -; CDR3 DNA: TGTGCTAGCAGCTTAGGGGGGTCCTACGAGCAGCACTTC; CDR3 protein: CASSLGGSYEQHF
V gene: TRBV20-1; J gene: TRBJ2-4; D gene: TRBD2; clone size: -; CDR3 DNA: TGCAGGTCGACTAGCGAAGCCAAAAACATTCAGTACTTC; CDR3 protein: CRSTSEAKNIQYF
V gene: TRBV6-5; J gene: TRBJ1-2; D gene: TRBD1; clone size: many; CDR3 DNA: TGTGCCAGCAGTTACTCGGGAGGGGGCGACTATGGCTACACCTTC; CDR3 protein: CASSYSGGGDYGYTF
V gene: TRBV4-1; J gene: TRBJ1-5; D gene: TRBD1; clone size: few; CDR3 DNA: TGCGCCAGCAGCCAAACACCGGGACAGGGAGGACAGCCCCAGCATTTT; CDR3 protein: CASSQTPGQGGQPQHF
V gene: TRBV20-1; J gene: TRBJ1-1; D gene: TRBD1; clone size: -; CDR3 DNA: TGCAGTGCCCCGGGACAGACCTTGGACACTGAAGCTTTCTTT; CDR3 protein: CSAPGQTLDTEAFF
V gene: TRBV12-5; J gene: TRBJ2-3; D gene: -; clone size: many; CDR3 DNA: TGTGCTACCGGTCGAGATACGCAGTATTTT; CDR3 protein: CATGRDTQYF
V gene: TRBV4-2; J gene: TRBJ1-6; D gene: -; clone size: -; CDR3 DNA: TGTGCCAGCAGCCAAGCGGCGGGCATAAAGAATTCACCCCTCCACTTT; CDR3 protein: CASSQAAGIKNSPLHF
V gene: TRBV4-1; J gene: TRBJ1-1; D gene: TRBD1; clone size: many; CDR3 DNA: TGCGCCAGCAGCCAAGGGGACAGGAACACTGAAGCTTTCTTT; CDR3 protein: CASSQGDRNTEAFF
V gene: TRBV20-1; J gene: TRBJ2-2; D gene: -; clone size: few; CDR3 DNA: TGCAGTGCTAGAAAACCCCTGGGGCGGGATAACACCGGGGAGCTGTTTTTT; CDR3 protein: CSARKPLGRDNTGELFF
V gene: TRBV3-1; J gene: TRBJ2-7; D gene: -; clone size: many; CDR3 DNA: TGTGCCAGCAGCCAAGACCAGGGCAGCTCCTACGAGCAGTACTTC; CDR3 protein: CASSQDQGSSYEQYF
V gene: TRBV4-1; J gene: TRBJ2-1; D gene: TRBD1; clone size: -; CDR3 DNA: TGCGCCAGCACCCGGGACAGGTATTACAATGAGCAGTTCTTC; CDR3 protein: CASTRDRYYNEQFF
V gene: TRBV5-1; J gene: TRBJ2-5; D gene: TRBD1; clone size: few; CDR3 DNA: TGCGCCAGCACCTCCGGGACAGCCCAAGAGACCCAGTACTTC; CDR3 protein: CASTSGTAQETQYF
V gene: TRBV6-1; J gene: TRBJ1-2; D gene: -; clone size: once; CDR3 DNA: TGTGCCAGCAGCCGACCTGGTAGCGGCTACACCTTC; CDR3 protein: CASSRPGSGYTF
V gene: TRBV7-6; J gene: TRBJ2-1; D gene: TRBD2; clone size: many; CDR3 DNA: TGTGCCAGCAGCTTAGTAGCGGGGAGCTACAATGAGCAGTTCTTC; CDR3 protein: CASSLVAGSYNEQFF
V gene: TRBV12-3/TRBV12-4; J gene: TRBJ2-6; D gene: -; clone size: -; CDR3 DNA: TGTGCCAGCAGTTTAGAGTCAGAAAGTTACTCTGGGGCCAACGTCCTGACTTTC; CDR3 protein: CASSLESESYSGANVLTF
V gene: TRBV7-2; J gene: TRBJ1-2; D gene: TRBD1; clone size: many; CDR3 DNA: TGTGCCAGCAGCTTAAGGTCGCCGGGACAGGGGTCTGGCTACACCTTC; CDR3 protein: CASSLRSPGQGSGYTF
V gene: TRBV10-3; J gene: TRBJ2-1; D gene: -; clone size: few; CDR3 DNA: TGTGCCATCAGTGAGTCCGTAACGGTATCCTACAATGAGCAGTTCTTC; CDR3 protein: CAISESVTVSYNEQFF
V gene: TRBV7-9; J gene: TRBJ2-1; D gene: -; clone size: -; CDR3 DNA: TGTGCCAGCAGCTTAATCGGCAGGGTGGACAATGAGCAGTTCTTC; CDR3 protein: CASSLIGRVDNEQFF
V gene: TRBV28; J gene: TRBJ1-2; D gene: -; clone size: many; CDR3 DNA: TGTGCCAGCAGTTTCTCGGGGGCAAACTATGGCTACACCTTC; CDR3 protein: CASSFSGANYGYTF
V gene: TRBV12-3/TRBV12-4; J gene: TRBJ2-2; D gene: TRBD2; clone size: many; CDR3 DNA: TGTGCCAGCAGAATAGCGGGGGGGACCACCGGGGAGCTGTTTTTT; CDR3 protein: CASRIAGGTTGELFF
V gene: TRBV28; J gene: TRBJ1-1; D gene: -; clone size: many; CDR3 DNA: TGTGCCAGCAGTCAGGACTGGGAGGGAATGAACACTGAAGCTTTCTTT; CDR3 protein: CASSQDWEGMNTEAFF
V gene: TRBV6-1; J gene: TRBJ2-7; D gene: -; clone size: -; CDR3 DNA: TGTGCCAGCAGTGAATTATATGGGTTCAATTACGAGCAGTACTTC; CDR3 protein: CASSELYGFNYEQYF
V gene: TRBV9; J gene: TRBJ1-4; D gene: -; clone size: few; CDR3 DNA: TGTGCCAGCAGCGTAGGGGGCAGGGCTGGCGAAAAACTGTTTTTT; CDR3 protein: CASSVGGRAGEKLFF
V gene: TRBV29-1; J gene: TRBJ2-1; D gene: TRBD2; clone size: -; CDR3 DNA: TGCAGCGTGCGCCGGACTAGCGGGGGGGAGCAGTTCTTC; CDR3 protein: CSVRRTSGGEQFF
V gene: TRBV12-3/TRBV12-4; J gene: TRBJ2-3; D gene: -; clone size: many; CDR3 DNA: TGTGCCAGCAGTCCCCAAGGAGATACGCAGTATTTT; CDR3 protein: CASSPQGDTQYF
V gene: TRBV2; J gene: TRBJ1-5; D gene: TRBD1; clone size: few; CDR3 DNA: TGTGCCAGCAGGGCTGACAGGGGTTGGTTTCAGCCCCAGCATTTT; CDR3 protein: CASRADRGWFQPQHF
V gene: TRBV12-3/TRBV12-4; J gene: TRBJ2-2; D gene: -; clone size: many; CDR3 DNA: TGTGCCAGCAGTCCCACGGGGCCCGGGGAGCTGTTTTTT; CDR3 protein: CASSPTGPGELFF
V gene: TRBV7-2; J gene: TRBJ2-3; D gene: -; clone size: many; CDR3 DNA: TGTGCCAGCAGCTTTAGGAGGGTCAATACAGATACGCAGTATTTT; CDR3 protein: CASSFRRVNTDTQYF
V gene: TRBV30; J gene: TRBJ1-2; D gene: TRBD1; clone size: few; CDR3 DNA: TGTGCCTGGATCTCTTTTAGGGGGCGAAGCTATGGCTACACCTTC; CDR3 protein: CAWISFRGRSYGYTF
V gene: TRBV12-3/TRBV12-4; J gene: TRBJ1-2; D gene: TRBD1; clone size: -; CDR3 DNA: TGTGCCAGCAGCCAGGGGGGGGCGTGGTATGGCTACACCTTC; CDR3 protein: CASSQGGAWYGYTF
V gene: TRBV28; J gene: TRBJ1-4; D gene: -; clone size: many; CDR3 DNA: TGTGCCAGCAGCCTAATTCAGGGGAGGAATGAAAAACTGTTTTTT; CDR3 protein: CASSLIQGRNEKLFF
V gene: TRBV13; J gene: TRBJ1-1; D gene: -; clone size: many; CDR3 DNA: TGTGCCAGCAGAGCAGGGGAGCGAGCTTTCTTT; CDR3 protein: CASRAGERAFF
V gene: TRBV4-2; J gene: TRBJ2-3; D gene: -; clone size: few; CDR3 DNA: TGTGCCAGCAGCCGCGCCCGCACAGATACGCAGTATTTT; CDR3 protein: CASSRARTDTQYF
V gene: TRBV10-1; J gene: TRBJ2-7; D gene: -; clone size: many; CDR3 DNA: TGCGCCAGCAGTGAGTCCCAGGGGTCCTACGAGCAGTACTTC; CDR3 protein: CASSESQGSYEQYF
V gene: TRBV3-1; J gene: TRBJ2-3; D gene: TRBD1; clone size: -; CDR3 DNA: TGTGCCAGCAGCCAACCTTGGGACAGGGGGAAGGCAGATACGCAGTATTTT; CDR3 protein: CASSQPWDRGKADTQYF
V gene: TRBV7-9; J gene: TRBJ2-2; D gene: TRBD2; clone size: few; CDR3 DNA: TGTGCCAGCAGCCCGAACCGACTAGCGGGGAACACCGGGGAGCTGTTTTTT; CDR3 protein: CASSPNRLAGNTGELFF
V gene: TRBV9; J gene: TRBJ2-7; D gene: TRBD2; clone size: -; CDR3 DNA: TGTGCCAGCAGCGTAGAATCCCCTAGCGGGGGGGGGTACGAGCAGTACTTC; CDR3 protein: CASSVESPSGGGYEQYF
V gene: TRBV30; J gene: TRBJ2-1; D gene: -; clone size: few; CDR3 DNA: TGTGCCTGGACCCTACTAGGCTCCTACAATGAGCAGTTCTTC; CDR3 protein: CAWTLLGSYNEQFF
V gene: TRBV5-1; J gene: TRBJ1-4; D gene: TRBD1; clone size: -; CDR3 DNA: TGCGCCAGCAGCTTGTGGTCAGGGGGAGGTGAAAAACTGTTTTTT; CDR3 protein: CASSLWSGGGEKLFF
V gene: TRBV13; J gene: TRBJ1-2; D gene: TRBD1; clone size: many; CDR3 DNA: TGTGCCAGCAGCCCTGGACAGGGGTTCAACTATGGCTACACCTTC; CDR3 protein: CASSPGQGFNYGYTF
V gene: TRBV9; J gene: TRBJ1-6; D gene: -; clone size: -; CDR3 DNA: TGTGCCAGCAGCGCAGCGCCAGGGAAAGGTTCACCCCTCCACTTT; CDR3 protein: CASSAAPGKGSPLHF
V gene: TRBV12-3/TRBV12-4; J gene: TRBJ1-6; D gene: -; clone size: many; CDR3 DNA: TGTGCCAGCAGTTTAGGGGGTCTCGGGAATTCACCCCTCCACTTT; CDR3 protein: CASSLGGLGNSPLHF